This entry lists 4 T cell receptor beta chains sequenced from one sample in a study of CD8 T cells in Susac syndrome. Random hexamers served to reverse transcribe about 0.5 to 1 ug RNA. TCRdb analysed the immunoSEQ multiplex PCR reads with MiXCR anew, one entry per CDR3 protein. The sample records approximately 180,000 distinct CDR3 sequences, approximately 96% being singletons. The sequenced sample consisted of CD4+ T cells from PBMCs. Receptors were obtained from a human donor with multiple sclerosis.

The rearrangement uses TRBV7-8 and TRBJ2-7; TRBD1 aligns across 9 bases. CDR3 length equals 14 residues. After removal of 5 bases from V and 3 bases from J, the junction contained 5 bases not matched to a gene. The germline V gene has CDR1 SGHVS and CDR2 FQNEAQ. The CDR3 nucleotides read TGTGCCAGCAGCCCCGACAGGGGGTACTACGAGCAGTACTTC. It yields the protein CASSPDRGYYEQYF.

The gene calls are TRBV12-3 or TRBV12-4 and TRBJ2-1, with a weak D call TRBD2 (7 bases). The V end lost 6 bases, the J end lost 4 bases, and 16 bases lay between the germline ends. The CDR3 totals 15 residues. For the CDR3, the DNA is TGTGCCAGCAGGCCAACGGGGGGCTCGTACAATGAGCAGTTCTTC. This sequence encodes CASRPTGGSYNEQFF.

The rearrangement links TRBV15 to TRBJ1-2; D gene ambiguous. The CDR3 sequence is 15 residues long. CDR1 is LNHNV, CDR2 YYDKDF, per germline (reference sequence). Trimming left V 1 base short and J 8 bases short, with 17 bases between. The CDR3, as DNA: TGTGCCACCAGCAGAGGTACCCGGTCAGCAGAAGGCTACACCTTC. Protein product: CATSRGTRSAEGYTF.

The rearrangement joins TRBV2 to TRBJ2-7; D is possibly TRBD1 (5 bases). The V gene's germline CDR1 is SNHLY and CDR2 FYNNEI. The V gene lost 4 bases and the J gene lost 2 bases, with 12 bases spanning the gap. The CDR3 runs to 14 residues. The CDR3 protein is CASSVQGQAYEQYF. Written as DNA, the CDR3 is TGTGCCAGCAGTGTCCAGGGTCAAGCCTACGAGCAGTACTTC.